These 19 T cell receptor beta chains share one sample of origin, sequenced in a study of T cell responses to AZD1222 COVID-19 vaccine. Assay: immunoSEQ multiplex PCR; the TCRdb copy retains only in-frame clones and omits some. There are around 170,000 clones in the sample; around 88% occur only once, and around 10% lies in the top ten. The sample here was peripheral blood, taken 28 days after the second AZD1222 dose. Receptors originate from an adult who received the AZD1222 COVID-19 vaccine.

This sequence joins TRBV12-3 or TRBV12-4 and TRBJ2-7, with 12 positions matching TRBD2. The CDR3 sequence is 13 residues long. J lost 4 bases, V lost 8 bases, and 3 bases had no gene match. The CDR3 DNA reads TGTGCCAGCGGAGGGACTAGCGGGTACGAGCAGTACTTC. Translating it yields CASGGTSGYEQYF.

The CDR3 sequence: CASSISTGLTDTQYF. In DNA form, the CDR3 reads TGTGCCAGCAGCATCTCGACAGGACTCACAGATACGCAGTATTTT. The genes are TRBV7-6 and TRBJ2-3; tentative D call: TRBD1 (6 bases). The V gene lost 5 bases and the J gene lost 2 bases, with 14 bases spanning the gap. CDR1 and CDR2 (germline): SGHVS, FNYEAQ. This CDR3 spans 15 amino acids.

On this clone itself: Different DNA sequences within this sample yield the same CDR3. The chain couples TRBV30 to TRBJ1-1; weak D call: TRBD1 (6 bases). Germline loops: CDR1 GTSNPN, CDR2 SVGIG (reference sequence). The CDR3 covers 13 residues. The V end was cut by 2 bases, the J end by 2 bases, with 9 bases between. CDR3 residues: CAWSLGGNTEAFF. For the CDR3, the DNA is TGTGCCTGGAGTTTAGGGGGAAACACTGAAGCTTTCTTT.

The CDR3 spells CASSLSGGVHEQFF. In DNA form, the CDR3 reads TGTGCCAGCAGTTTGAGCGGGGGGGTTCATGAGCAGTTCTTC. V gene TRBV7-2 combines with J gene TRBJ2-1; TRBD2 aligns across 10 bases. The trim removed 6 bases at V and 8 bases at J, leaving 7 bases unmatched. Germline V gene sequence: CDR1 SGHTA, CDR2 FQGNSA. This CDR3 is 14 amino acids long.

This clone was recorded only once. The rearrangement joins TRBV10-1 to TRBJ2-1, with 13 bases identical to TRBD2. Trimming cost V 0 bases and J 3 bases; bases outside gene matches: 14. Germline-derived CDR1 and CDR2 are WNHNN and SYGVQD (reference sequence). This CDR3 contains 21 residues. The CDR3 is CASSESPGTSGILGVYNEQFF. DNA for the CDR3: TGCGCCAGCAGTGAGTCCCCTGGGACTAGCGGGATCCTGGGGGTCTACAATGAGCAGTTCTTC.

Here the CDR3 reads CATSDQGGGTQYF. As DNA, the CDR3 is TGTGCCACCAGTGATCAAGGTGGGGGTACGCAGTATTTT. This sequence joins TRBV24-1 and TRBJ2-3, with D possibly called TRBD1 or TRBD2 (5 bases each). Germline CDR1 is KGHDR and CDR2 is SFDVKD. Trimming stripped 3 bases from V and 8 bases from J, with 11 bases between. The CDR3 totals 13 residues.

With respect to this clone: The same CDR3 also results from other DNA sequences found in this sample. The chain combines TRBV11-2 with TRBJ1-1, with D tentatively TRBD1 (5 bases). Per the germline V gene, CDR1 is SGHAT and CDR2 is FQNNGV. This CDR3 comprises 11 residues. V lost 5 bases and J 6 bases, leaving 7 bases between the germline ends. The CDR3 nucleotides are TGTGCCAGCAGCCCGGGGGCTGAAGCTTTCTTT. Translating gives CASSPGAEAFF.

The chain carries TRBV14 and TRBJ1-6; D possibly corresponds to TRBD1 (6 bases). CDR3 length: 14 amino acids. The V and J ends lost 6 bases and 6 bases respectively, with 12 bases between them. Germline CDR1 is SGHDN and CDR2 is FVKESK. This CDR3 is CASSLKQGNSPLHF. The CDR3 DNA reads TGTGCCAGCAGTCTAAAACAGGGTAATTCACCCCTCCACTTT. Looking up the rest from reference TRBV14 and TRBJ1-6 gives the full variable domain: EAGVTQFPSHSVIEKGQTVTLRCDPISGHDNLYWYRRVMGKEIKFLLHFVKESKQDESGMPNNRFLAERTGGTYSTLKVQPAELEDSGVYFCASSLKQGNSPLHFGNGTRLTVT.

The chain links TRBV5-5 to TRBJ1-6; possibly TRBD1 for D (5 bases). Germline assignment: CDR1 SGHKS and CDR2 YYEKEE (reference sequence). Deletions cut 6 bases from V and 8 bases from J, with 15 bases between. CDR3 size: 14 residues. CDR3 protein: CASTRISGDSPLHF. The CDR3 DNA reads TGTGCCAGCACCCGAATTTCGGGGGATTCACCCCTCCACTTT.

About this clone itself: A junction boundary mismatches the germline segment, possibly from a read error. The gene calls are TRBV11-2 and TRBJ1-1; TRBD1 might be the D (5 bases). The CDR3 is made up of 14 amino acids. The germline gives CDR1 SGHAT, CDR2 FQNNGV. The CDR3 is CASNLATGNTEAFF. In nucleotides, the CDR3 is TGTGCCAGCAACTTAGCAACAGGGAACACTGAAGCTTTCTTT.

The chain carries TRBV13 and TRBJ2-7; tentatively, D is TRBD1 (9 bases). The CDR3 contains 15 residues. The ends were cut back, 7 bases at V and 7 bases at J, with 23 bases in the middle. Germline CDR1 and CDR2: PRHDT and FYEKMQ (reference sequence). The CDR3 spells CASTTSGDRGGEQYF. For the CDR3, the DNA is TGTGCCAGCACCACTAGCGGCGACAGGGGGGGTGAGCAGTACTTC.

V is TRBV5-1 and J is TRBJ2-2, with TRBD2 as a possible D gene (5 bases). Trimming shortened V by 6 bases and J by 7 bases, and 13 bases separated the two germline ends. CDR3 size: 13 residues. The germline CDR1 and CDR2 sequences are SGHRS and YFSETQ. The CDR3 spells CASTPAGVGELFF. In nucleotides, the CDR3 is TGCGCCAGCACCCCGGCGGGTGTCGGGGAGCTGTTTTTT. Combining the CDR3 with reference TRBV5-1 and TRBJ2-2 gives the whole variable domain KAGVTQTPRYLIKTRGQQVTLSCSPISGHRSVSWYQQTPGQGLQFLFEYFSETQRNKGNFPGRFSGRQFSNSRSEMNVSTLELGDSALYLCASTPAGVGELFFGEGSRLTVL.

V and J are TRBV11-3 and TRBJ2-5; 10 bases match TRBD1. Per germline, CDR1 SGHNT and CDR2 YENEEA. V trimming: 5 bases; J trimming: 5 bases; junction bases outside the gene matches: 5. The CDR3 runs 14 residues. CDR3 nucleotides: TGTGCCAGCAGCCCGCGACAGGGGGCGGAGACCCAGTACTTC. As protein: CASSPRQGAETQYF.

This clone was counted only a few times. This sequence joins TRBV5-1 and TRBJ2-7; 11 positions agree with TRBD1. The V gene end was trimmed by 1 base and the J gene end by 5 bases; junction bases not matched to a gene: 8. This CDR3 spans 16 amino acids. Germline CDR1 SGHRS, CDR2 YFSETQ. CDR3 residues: CASSLIPGTGGHEQYF. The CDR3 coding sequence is TGCGCCAGCAGCTTGATTCCAGGGACAGGGGGTCACGAGCAGTACTTC.

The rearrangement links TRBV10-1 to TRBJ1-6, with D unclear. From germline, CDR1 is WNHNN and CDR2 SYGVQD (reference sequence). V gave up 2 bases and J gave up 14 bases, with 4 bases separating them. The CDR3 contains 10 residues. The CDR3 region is CASSESSLHF. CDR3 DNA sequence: TGCGCCAGCAGTGAGAGTTCCCTCCACTTT.

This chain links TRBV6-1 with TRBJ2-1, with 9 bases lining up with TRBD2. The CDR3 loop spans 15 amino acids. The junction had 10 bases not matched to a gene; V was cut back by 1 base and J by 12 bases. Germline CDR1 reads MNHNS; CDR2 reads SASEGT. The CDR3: CASSEVAGEFDGQFF. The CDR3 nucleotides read TGTGCCAGCAGTGAAGTAGCGGGGGAATTCGATGGGCAGTTCTTC.

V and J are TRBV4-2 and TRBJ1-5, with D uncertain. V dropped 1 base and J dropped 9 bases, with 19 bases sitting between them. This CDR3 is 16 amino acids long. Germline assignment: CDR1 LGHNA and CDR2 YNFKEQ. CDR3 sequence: CASSQVGGTLERPQHF. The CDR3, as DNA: TGTGCCAGCAGCCAAGTCGGTGGCACCCTCGAGAGGCCCCAGCATTTT.

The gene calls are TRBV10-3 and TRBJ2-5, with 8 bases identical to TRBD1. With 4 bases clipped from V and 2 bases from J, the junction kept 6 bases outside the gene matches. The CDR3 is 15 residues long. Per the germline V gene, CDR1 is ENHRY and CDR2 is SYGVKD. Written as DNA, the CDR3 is TGTGCCATCAGTGGAGACAGGGGCCCTCAAGAGACCCAGTACTTC. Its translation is CAISGDRGPQETQYF.

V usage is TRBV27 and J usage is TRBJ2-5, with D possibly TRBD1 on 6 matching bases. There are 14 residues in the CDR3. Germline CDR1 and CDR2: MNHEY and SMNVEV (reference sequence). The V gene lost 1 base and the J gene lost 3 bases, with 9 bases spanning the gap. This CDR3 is CASSLWGREETQYF. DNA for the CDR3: TGTGCCAGCAGTTTATGGGGGCGGGAAGAGACCCAGTACTTC.